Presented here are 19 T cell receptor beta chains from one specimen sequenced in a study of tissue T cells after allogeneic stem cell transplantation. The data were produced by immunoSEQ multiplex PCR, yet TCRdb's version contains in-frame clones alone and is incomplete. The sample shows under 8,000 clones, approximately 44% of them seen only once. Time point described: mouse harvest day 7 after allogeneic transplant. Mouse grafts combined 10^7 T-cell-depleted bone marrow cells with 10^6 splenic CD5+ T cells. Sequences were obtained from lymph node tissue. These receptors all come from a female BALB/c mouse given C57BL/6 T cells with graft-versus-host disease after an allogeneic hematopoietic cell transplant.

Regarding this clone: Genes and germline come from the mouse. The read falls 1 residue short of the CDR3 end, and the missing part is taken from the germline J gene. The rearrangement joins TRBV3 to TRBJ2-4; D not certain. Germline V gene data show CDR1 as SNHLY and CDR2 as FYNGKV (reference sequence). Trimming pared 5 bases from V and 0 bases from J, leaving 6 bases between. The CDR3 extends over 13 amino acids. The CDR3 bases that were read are TGTGCCAGCAGCCGACATAGTCAAAACACCTTGTAC. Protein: CASSRHSQNTLY. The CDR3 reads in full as CASSRHSQNTLYF.

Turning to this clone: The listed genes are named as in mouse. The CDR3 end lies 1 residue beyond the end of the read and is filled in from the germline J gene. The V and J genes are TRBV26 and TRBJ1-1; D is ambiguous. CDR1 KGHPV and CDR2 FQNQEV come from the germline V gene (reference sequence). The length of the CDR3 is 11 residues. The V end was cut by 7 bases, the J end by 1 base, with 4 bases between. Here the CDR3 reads CASTQNTEVFF. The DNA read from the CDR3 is TGTGCCAGCACTCAAAACACAGAAGTCTTC.

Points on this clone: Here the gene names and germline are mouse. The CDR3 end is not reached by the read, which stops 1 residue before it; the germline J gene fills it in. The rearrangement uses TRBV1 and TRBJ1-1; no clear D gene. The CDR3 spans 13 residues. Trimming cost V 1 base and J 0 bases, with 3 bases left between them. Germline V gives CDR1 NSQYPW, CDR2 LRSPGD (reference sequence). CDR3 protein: CTCSAGQNTEVFF. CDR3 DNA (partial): TGCACCTGCAGTGCAGGCCAGAACACAGAAGTCTTC.

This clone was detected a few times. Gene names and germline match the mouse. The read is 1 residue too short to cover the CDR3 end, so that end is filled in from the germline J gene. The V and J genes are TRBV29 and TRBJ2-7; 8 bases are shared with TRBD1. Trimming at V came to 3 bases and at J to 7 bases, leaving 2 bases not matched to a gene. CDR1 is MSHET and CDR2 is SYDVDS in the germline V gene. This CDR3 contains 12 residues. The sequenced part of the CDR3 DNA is TGTGCTAGCAGTTTCAGGGGGCAGGAACAGTAC. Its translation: CASSFRGQEQY. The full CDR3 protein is CASSFRGQEQYF.

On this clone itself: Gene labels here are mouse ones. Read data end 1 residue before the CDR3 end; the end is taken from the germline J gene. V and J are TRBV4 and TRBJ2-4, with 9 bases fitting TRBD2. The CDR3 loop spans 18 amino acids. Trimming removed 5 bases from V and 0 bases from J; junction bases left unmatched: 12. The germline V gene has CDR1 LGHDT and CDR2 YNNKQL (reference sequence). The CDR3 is CASSRSWGGSSSQNTLYF. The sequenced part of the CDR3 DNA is TGTGCCAGCAGCCGAAGCTGGGGGGGGTCCTCTAGTCAAAACACCTTGTAC.

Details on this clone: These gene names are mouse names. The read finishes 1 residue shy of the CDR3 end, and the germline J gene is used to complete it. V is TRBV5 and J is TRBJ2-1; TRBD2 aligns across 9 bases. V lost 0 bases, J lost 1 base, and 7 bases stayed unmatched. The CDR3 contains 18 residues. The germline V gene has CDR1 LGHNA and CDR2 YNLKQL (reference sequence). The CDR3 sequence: CASSQDWTGEMNYAEQFF. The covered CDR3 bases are TGTGCCAGCAGCCAAGATTGGACTGGGGAGATGAACTATGCTGAGCAGTTC.

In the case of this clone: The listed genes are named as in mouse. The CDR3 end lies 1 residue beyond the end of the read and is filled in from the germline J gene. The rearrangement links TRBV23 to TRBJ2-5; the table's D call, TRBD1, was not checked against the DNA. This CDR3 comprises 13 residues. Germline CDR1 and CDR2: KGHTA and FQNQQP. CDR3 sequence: CSSSRDRGDTQYF. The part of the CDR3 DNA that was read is TGCTCCAGCAGCCGGGACAGGGGAGACACCCAGTAC.

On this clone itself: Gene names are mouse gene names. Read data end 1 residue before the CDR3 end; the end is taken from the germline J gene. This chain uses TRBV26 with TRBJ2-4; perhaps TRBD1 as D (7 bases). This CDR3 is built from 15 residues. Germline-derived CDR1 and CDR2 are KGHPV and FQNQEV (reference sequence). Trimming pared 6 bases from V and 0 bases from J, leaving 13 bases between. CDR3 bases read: TGTGCCAGCAGGCTGACAGGGACTAGTCAAAACACCTTGTAC. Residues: CASRLTGTSQNTLY. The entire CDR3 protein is CASRLTGTSQNTLYF.

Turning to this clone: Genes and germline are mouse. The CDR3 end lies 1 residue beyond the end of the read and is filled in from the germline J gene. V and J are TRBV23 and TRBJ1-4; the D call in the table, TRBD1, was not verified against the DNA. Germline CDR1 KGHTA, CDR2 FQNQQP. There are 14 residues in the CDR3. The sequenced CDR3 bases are TGCTCCAGCAGTCAATCGGAGGGTGGCGAAAGATTATTT. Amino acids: CSSSQSEGGERLF. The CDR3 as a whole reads CSSSQSEGGERLFF.

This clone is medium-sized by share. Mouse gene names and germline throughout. The part of the CDR3 DNA that was read is TGTGCCAGCAGTCTGGGAGATACGCTCTAT. Encoded protein: CASSLGDTLY. The entire CDR3 protein is CASSLGDTLYF. The rearrangement joins TRBV26 to TRBJ1-3; D is unresolved. From the germline J gene comes the end of the CDR3, since the read stops 1 residue before it. Trimming stripped 2 bases from V and 8 bases from J, with 4 bases between. The CDR3 is made up of 11 amino acids. CDR1 and CDR2 (germline): KGHPV, FQNQEV (reference sequence).

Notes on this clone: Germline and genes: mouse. The CDR3 sequence: CASSSRGGEEQYF. The sequenced part of the CDR3 DNA is TGTGCCAGCAGCTCCCGGGGGGGCGAGGAACAGTAC. This chain connects TRBV3 to TRBJ2-7; 8 bases are a match to TRBD2. From the germline J gene comes the end of the CDR3, since the read stops 1 residue before it. The CDR3 has 13 residues. V dropped 4 bases and J dropped 7; count of bases not matched to a gene: 6. CDR1 SNHLY and CDR2 FYNGKV come from the germline V gene (reference sequence).

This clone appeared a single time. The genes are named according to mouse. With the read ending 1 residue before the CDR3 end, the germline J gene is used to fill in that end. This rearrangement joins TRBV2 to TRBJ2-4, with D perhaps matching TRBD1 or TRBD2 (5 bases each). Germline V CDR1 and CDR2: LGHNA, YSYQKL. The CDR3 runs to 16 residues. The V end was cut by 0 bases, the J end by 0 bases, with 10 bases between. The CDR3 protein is CASSQDTGLSQNTLYF. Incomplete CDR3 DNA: TGTGCCAGCAGCCAAGATACGGGGCTTAGTCAAAACACCTTGTAC.

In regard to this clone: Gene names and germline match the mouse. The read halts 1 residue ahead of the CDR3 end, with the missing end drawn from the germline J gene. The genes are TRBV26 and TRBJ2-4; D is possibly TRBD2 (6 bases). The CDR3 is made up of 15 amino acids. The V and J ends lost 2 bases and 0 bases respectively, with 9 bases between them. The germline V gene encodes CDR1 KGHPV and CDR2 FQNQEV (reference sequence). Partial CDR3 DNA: TGTGCCAGCAGTCTGGTGGGGACTAGTCAAAACACCTTGTAC. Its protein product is CASSLVGTSQNTLY. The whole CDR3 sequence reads CASSLVGTSQNTLYF.

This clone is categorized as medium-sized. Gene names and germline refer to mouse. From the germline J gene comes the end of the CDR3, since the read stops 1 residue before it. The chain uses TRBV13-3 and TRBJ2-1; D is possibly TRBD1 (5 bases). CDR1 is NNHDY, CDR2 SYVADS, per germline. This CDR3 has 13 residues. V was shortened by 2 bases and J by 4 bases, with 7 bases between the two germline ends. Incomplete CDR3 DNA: TGTGCCAGCAGTGACAGGGCGTATGCTGAGCAGTTC. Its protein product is CASSDRAYAEQF. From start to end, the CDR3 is CASSDRAYAEQFF.

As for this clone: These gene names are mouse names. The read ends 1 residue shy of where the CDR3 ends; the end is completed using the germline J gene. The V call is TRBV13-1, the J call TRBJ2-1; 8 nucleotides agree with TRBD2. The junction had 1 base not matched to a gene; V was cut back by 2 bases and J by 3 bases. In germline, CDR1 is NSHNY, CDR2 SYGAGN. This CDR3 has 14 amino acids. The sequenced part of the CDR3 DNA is TGTGCCAGCAGTGAGCTGGGGGGCTATGCTGAGCAGTTC. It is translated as CASSELGGYAEQF. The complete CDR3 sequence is CASSELGGYAEQFF.

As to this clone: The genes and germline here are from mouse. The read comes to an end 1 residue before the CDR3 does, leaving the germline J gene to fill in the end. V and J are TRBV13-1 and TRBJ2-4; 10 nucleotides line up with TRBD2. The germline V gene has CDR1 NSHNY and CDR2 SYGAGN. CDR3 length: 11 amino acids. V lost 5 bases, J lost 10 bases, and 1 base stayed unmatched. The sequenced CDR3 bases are TGTGCCAGCAGCGGACTGGGGGCCTTGTAC. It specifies CASSGLGALY. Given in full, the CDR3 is CASSGLGALYF.

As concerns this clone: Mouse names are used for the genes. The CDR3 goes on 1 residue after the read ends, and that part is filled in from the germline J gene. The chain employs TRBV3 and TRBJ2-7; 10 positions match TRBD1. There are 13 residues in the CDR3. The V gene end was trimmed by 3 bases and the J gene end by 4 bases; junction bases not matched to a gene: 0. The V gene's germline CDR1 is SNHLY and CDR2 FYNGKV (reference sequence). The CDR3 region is CASSLGQGYEQYF. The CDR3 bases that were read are TGTGCCAGCAGCTTGGGACAGGGGTATGAACAGTAC. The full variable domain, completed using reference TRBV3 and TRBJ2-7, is GPKVLQIPSHQIIDMGQMVTLNCDPVSNHLYFYWYKQILGQQMEFLVNFYNGKVMEKSKLFKDQFSVERPDGSYFTLKIQPTALEDSAVYFCASSLGQGYEQYFGPGTRLTVL.

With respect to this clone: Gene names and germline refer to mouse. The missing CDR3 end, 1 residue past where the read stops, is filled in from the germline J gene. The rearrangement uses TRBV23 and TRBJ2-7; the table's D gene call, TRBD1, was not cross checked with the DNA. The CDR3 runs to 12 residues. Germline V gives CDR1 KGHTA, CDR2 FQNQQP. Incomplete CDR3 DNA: TGCTCCAGCAGTATGGACAACTATGAACAGTAC. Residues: CSSSMDNYEQY. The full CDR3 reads CSSSMDNYEQYF.

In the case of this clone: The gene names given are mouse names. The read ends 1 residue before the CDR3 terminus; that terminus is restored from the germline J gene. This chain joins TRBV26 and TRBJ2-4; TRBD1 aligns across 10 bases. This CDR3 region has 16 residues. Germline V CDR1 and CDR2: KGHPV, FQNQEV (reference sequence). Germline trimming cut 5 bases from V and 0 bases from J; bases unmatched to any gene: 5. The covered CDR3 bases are TGTGCCAGCAGTTCCGGGACAGGGGTTAGTCAAAACACCTTGTAC. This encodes CASSSGTGVSQNTLY. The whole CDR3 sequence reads CASSSGTGVSQNTLYF.